These 19 T cell receptor beta chains originate from one sample sequenced in a study of blood T cell repertoires in COVID-19. Repertoires were generated with immunoSEQ multiplex PCR, while TCRdb's copy carries only in-frame clones and drops some. The table includes about 250,000 clones, around 88% detected once. Material for sequencing was peripheral blood. These receptors all stem from a man older than 75 with acute or convalescent COVID-19.

The rearrangement joins TRBV5-1 to TRBJ1-1, with unresolved D. The germline V gene encodes CDR1 SGHRS and CDR2 YFSETQ. The CDR3 runs to 16 residues. V was clipped by 4 bases and J by 1 base, with 17 bases between them. CDR3 nucleotide sequence: TGCGCCAGCAGCCTCGCCGGAGGATACTCGAACACTGAAGCTTTCTTT. Translation gives CASSLAGGYSNTEAFF.

V is TRBV7-9 and J is TRBJ1-4; the match to TRBD1 covers 11 bases. The CDR3 covers 17 residues. Germline V gene lookup returns CDR1 SEHNR and CDR2 FQNEAQ (reference sequence). Trimming took 3 bases from V and 8 from J; bases not matched to a gene: 11. The CDR3, as DNA: TGTGCCAGCAGCTTGGGTTCGGGACAGGGGGTAAGAGAAAAACTGTTTTTT. Its translation: CASSLGSGQGVREKLFF.

The V gene is TRBV19, the J gene TRBJ1-2, with D possibly TRBD1 on 6 matching bases. V was pared by 8 bases and J by 5 bases, with 27 bases between. The CDR3 loop spans 17 amino acids. Germline-derived CDR1 and CDR2 are LNHDA and SQIVND (reference sequence). In nucleotides, the CDR3 is TGTGCCAGTGGAACCGGACAGCAGAGGGCTATATGGTATGGCTACACCTTC. Translating gives CASGTGQQRAIWYGYTF.

The genes are TRBV4-2 and TRBJ2-5, with a tentative D call TRBD1 (6 bases). The V gene's germline CDR1 is LGHNA and CDR2 YNFKEQ. V gave up 0 bases and J gave up 2 bases, with 10 bases separating them. CDR3 length: 15 residues. The CDR3 loop reads CASSQDQGQQETQYF. CDR3 in DNA: TGTGCCAGCAGCCAAGATCAGGGACAACAAGAGACCCAGTACTTC.

For the CDR3, the DNA is TGTGCCAGCAGCTTAGTGCCTGAAGGGGCGGATACGCAGTATTTT. Residues: CASSLVPEGADTQYF. V gene TRBV7-3 combines with J gene TRBJ2-3; D is possibly TRBD1 (5 bases). The CDR3 covers 15 residues. V lost 2 bases and J lost 6, with 15 bases in between. CDR1 is SGHTA and CDR2 is FQGTGA in the germline V gene.

The rearrangement joins TRBV9 to TRBJ1-4; 10 nucleotides agree with TRBD1. The CDR3 is 14 residues long. Germline lookup yields CDR1 SGDLS and CDR2 YYNGEE. Losses at the gene ends were 3 bases for V and 7 bases for J; bases not matched to a gene: 3. This CDR3 reads CASSAGTGVEKLFF. In DNA form, the CDR3 reads TGTGCCAGCAGCGCGGGGACAGGGGTTGAAAAACTGTTTTTT. Combining the CDR3 with reference TRBV9 and TRBJ1-4 gives the whole variable domain DSGVTQTPKHLITATGQRVTLRCSPRSGDLSVYWYQQSLDQGLQFLIQYYNGEERAKGNILERFSAQQFPDLHSELNLSSLELGDSALYFCASSAGTGVEKLFFGSGTQLSVL.

This clone was seen a handful of times. V and J are TRBV7-2 and TRBJ2-1; D ambiguous. Germline assignment: CDR1 SGHTA and CDR2 FQGNSA. The CDR3 has 16 amino acids. Trimming pared 1 base from V and 0 bases from J, leaving 10 bases between. CDR3 sequence reads: CASSLVGGGSYNEQFF. The DNA for the CDR3 is TGTGCCAGCAGCTTAGTAGGCGGTGGCTCCTACAATGAGCAGTTCTTC. Using reference TRBV7-2 and TRBJ2-1 for the parts outside the CDR3, the full variable domain is GAGVSQSPSNKVTEKGKDVELRCDPISGHTALYWYRQSLGQGLEFLIYFQGNSAPDKSGLPSDRFSAERTGGSVSTLTIQRTQQEDSAVYLCASSLVGGGSYNEQFFGPGTRLTVL.

The chain uses TRBV11-1 and TRBJ2-3; the D gene is possibly TRBD2 (6 bases). This CDR3 is 14 amino acids long. The germline gives CDR1 SGHAT, CDR2 FQDESV (reference sequence). V dropped 5 bases and J dropped 5 bases, with 14 bases sitting between them. The CDR3 DNA reads as TGTGCCAGCAGCGCCACTAGCCGGGGAGATACGCAGTATTTT. Protein product: CASSATSRGDTQYF.

The chain carries TRBV5-1 and TRBJ1-1; TRBD1 matches 8 bases. Germline loops: CDR1 SGHRS, CDR2 YFSETQ. J gave up 0 bases and V 0 bases, and 7 bases lay outside the gene matches. This CDR3 contains 17 residues. CDR3 protein: CASSLALWDRLNTEAFF. The CDR3 bases are TGCGCCAGCAGCTTGGCTTTGTGGGACAGGCTGAACACTGAAGCTTTCTTT.

This clone is a singleton in its sample. V gene TRBV9 combines with J gene TRBJ1-3, with D unclear. Trimming shortened V by 0 bases and J by 0 bases, and 10 bases separated the two germline ends. CDR1 is SGDLS and CDR2 is YYNGEE in the germline V gene. The CDR3 has 16 amino acids. As DNA, the CDR3 is TGTGCCAGCAGCGTAGATGGGCCTCTCTCTGGAAACACCATATATTTT. Its protein product is CASSVDGPLSGNTIYF. Based on the CDR3 plus reference TRBV9 and TRBJ1-3, the full variable domain is DSGVTQTPKHLITATGQRVTLRCSPRSGDLSVYWYQQSLDQGLQFLIQYYNGEERAKGNILERFSAQQFPDLHSELNLSSLELGDSALYFCASSVDGPLSGNTIYFGEGSWLTVV.

The J gene is TRBJ1-2, the V gene TRBV6-4, with TRBD1 matching 8 bases. Germline V gives CDR1 MRHNA, CDR2 SNTAGT. The CDR3 totals 14 residues. The J segment lost 0 bases and the V segment lost 6 bases, leaving 3 bases of the junction unmatched. The CDR3 reads CASSQDRANYGYTF. The DNA for the CDR3 is TGTGCCAGCAGCCAGGACAGGGCTAACTATGGCTACACCTTC.

The CDR3 nucleotides read TGTGCCAGCAGCCCCAGAGGAATAAAACTGTTTTTT. It codes for CASSPRGIKLFF. This chain joins TRBV5-8 and TRBJ1-4; D gene ambiguous. The V end lost 4 bases, the J end lost 10 bases, and 11 bases lay between the germline ends. Germline CDR1 is SGHTS and CDR2 is YDEGEE. CDR3 length equals 12 residues. Full variable domain (remainder filled in from reference TRBV5-8 and TRBJ1-4): EAGVTQSPTHLIKTRGQQATLRCSPISGHTSVYWYQQALGLGLQFLLWYDEGEERNRGNFPPRFSGRQFPNYSSELNVNALELEDSALYLCASSPRGIKLFFGSGTQLSVL.

The chain recombines TRBV28 with TRBJ1-4; a possible D gene is TRBD1 (5 bases). The germline gives CDR1 MDHEN, CDR2 SYDVKM. The CDR3 totals 13 residues. This chain's CDR3 is CAIKQGANEKLFF. DNA for the CDR3: TGTGCAATTAAGCAGGGTGCTAATGAAAAACTGTTTTTT. Together with reference TRBV28 and TRBJ1-4, the CDR3 gives the full variable domain: DVKVTQSSRYLVKRTGEKVFLECVQDMDHENMFWYRQDPGLGLRLIYFSYDVKMKEKGDIPEGYSVSREKKERFSLILESASTNQTSMYLCAIKQGANEKLFFGSGTQLSVL.

This chain links TRBV7-9 with TRBJ1-1, with D unresolved. The CDR3 has 13 amino acids. The V gene's germline CDR1 is SEHNR and CDR2 FQNEAQ (reference sequence). Trimming removed 0 bases from V and 4 bases from J, with 6 bases in between. Here the CDR3 reads CASSLAERTEAFF. The CDR3 coding sequence is TGTGCCAGCAGCTTAGCGGAGCGCACTGAAGCTTTCTTT.

The chain is built from TRBV9 and TRBJ2-3; D might be TRBD2 (6 bases). The CDR3 is 15 amino acids. CDR1 and CDR2 from the germline V gene are SGDLS and YYNGEE. Trimming removed 0 bases from V and 2 bases from J, with 10 bases in between. The CDR3 nucleotides read TGTGCCAGCAGCGTAGGGGGACTTCTCACAGATACGCAGTATTTT. Translated: CASSVGGLLTDTQYF.

The sample holds one count of this clone. The chain has TRBV27 and TRBJ2-1; 11 bases are shared with TRBD1. The CDR3 consists of 14 residues. Germline CDR1 MNHEY, CDR2 SMNVEV (reference sequence). V lost 5 bases to trimming and J lost 6 bases; unmatched junction nucleotides: 3. The chain's CDR3 is CASSRDRGVNEQFF. The CDR3, as DNA: TGTGCCAGCAGTAGGGACAGGGGGGTCAATGAGCAGTTCTTC.

A single count supports this clone. The chain links TRBV19 to TRBJ1-1, with a possible D match to TRBD1 (6 bases). Germline CDR1 reads LNHDA; CDR2 reads SQIVND (reference sequence). The ends were cut back, 5 bases at V and 4 bases at J, with 8 bases in the middle. CDR3 size: 12 residues. DNA of the CDR3: TGTGCCAGTAGTGGCAGGGGCACTGAAGCTTTCTTT. Its protein is CASSGRGTEAFF.

The chain links TRBV19 to TRBJ1-3; tentatively, D is TRBD1 (5 bases). Germline V gene sequence: CDR1 LNHDA, CDR2 SQIVND (reference sequence). Trimming removed 6 bases from V and 0 bases from J, with 15 bases in between. This CDR3 is built from 16 residues. CDR3 loop: CASSAAGNPSGNTIYF. As DNA, the CDR3 is TGTGCCAGTAGCGCCGCAGGGAACCCCTCTGGAAACACCATATATTTT.

This rearrangement joins TRBV2 to TRBJ2-7; possibly TRBD1 for D (5 bases). The V gene's germline CDR1 is SNHLY and CDR2 FYNNEI. The CDR3 contains 14 residues. Trimming pared 4 bases from V and 0 bases from J, leaving 10 bases between. DNA of the CDR3: TGTGCCAGCAGTGGGGGCGGTACCTCCTACGAGCAGTACTTC. It is translated as CASSGGGTSYEQYF.